The rows below give T cell receptor beta chains drawn from one sample of a study of cytomegalovirus exposure and HLA in healthy donors. Some clones are missing from TCRdb's copy, which holds only in-frame ones; the method was immunoSEQ multiplex PCR. This table has 150,000 or so clones, roughly 84% appearing once. The sequenced sample consisted of PBMCs. These receptors all come from a man aged 25 to 40 in good health and CMV-seropositive. Both conserved end residues are part of each CDR3.

j_call v_call cdr3_aa
TRBJ2-1 TRBV19 CASSIGGTRNNEQFF
TRBJ1-2 TRBV28 CASSITASYGYTF
TRBJ1-4 TRBV19 CASSPTGNLGEKLFF
TRBJ2-1 TRBV28 CASSVSTRDEQFF
TRBJ2-7 TRBV5-5 CASSPRVDGEQYF
TRBJ2-1 TRBV5-1 CASSLVGGPNNEQFF
TRBJ1-1 TRBV19 CASISGGQNTEAFF
TRBJ2-2 TRBV28 CASSSVQGTGELFF
TRBJ2-7 TRBV4-3 CASSQEQGLWDEQYF
TRBJ2-3 TRBV9 CASSVEGLAGGPDTQYF
TRBJ1-2 TRBV29-1 CSVEDRAWDGYTF
TRBJ2-1 TRBV18 CASSAGLAGSYNEQFF
TRBJ2-1 TRBV7-8 CASSSRRGNEQFF
TRBJ1-1 TRBV5-1 CASSPRTELNTEAFF
TRBJ1-5 TRBV28 CASSAALGGQPQHF
TRBJ2-7 TRBV9 CASSVDQGHSEQYF
TRBJ2-1 TRBV5-4 CASSLQGPLYNEQFF
TRBJ2-2 TRBV6-6 CASSYSQANTGELFF
TRBJ2-1 TRBV6-1 CASITSSSYNEQFF
TRBJ2-1 TRBV4-2 CASSQEIPVADNEQFF
TRBJ1-2 TRBV5-4 CASSLSREGYTF
TRBJ2-1 TRBV9 CASSESGGPHNEQFF
TRBJ2-3 TRBV5-1 CASSPGRGGPDTQYF
TRBJ2-7 TRBV10-3 CAISGPTGGLRDEQYF
TRBJ2-7 TRBV5-4 CASSLGTGVPYEQYF
TRBJ1-1 TRBV7-2 CASSLRIDYTEAFF
TRBJ1-4 TRBV30 CAWSDQTGGARSF
TRBJ2-1 TRBV18 CASSPDRGDDNEQFF
TRBJ2-3 TRBV11-3 CASSSWTGGSGRGADTQYF
TRBJ1-2 TRBV27 CASSTRGFEQGATGYTF
TRBJ2-7 TRBV18 CASSLTSGRAVEQYF
TRBJ2-3 TRBV5-1 CASSATGGYTDTQYF
TRBJ2-3 TRBV6-5 CASSYSGLARGDTQYF
TRBJ2-7 TRBV11-2 CASSLDRDRDYEQYF
TRBJ2-7 TRBV6-5 CASSIQGLTGGEQYF
TRBJ2-7 TRBV5-4 CASSYGGSYEQYF
TRBJ1-1 TRBV11-2 CASSATGGGTEAFF
TRBJ2-3 TRBV6-1 CASRKGQGFSDTQYF
TRBJ1-1 TRBV6-6 CASSYRDRIGAFF
TRBJ2-7 TRBV5-1 CASSLGAGGLSYEQYF
TRBJ2-3 TRBV5-6 CASSPGKNTDTQYF
TRBJ1-1 TRBV5-1 CASSPEALNTEAFF
TRBJ1-6 TRBV21-1 CASSKGRDPENSPLHF
TRBJ1-2 TRBV23-1 CASSQPRDRKYNYGYTF
TRBJ2-2 TRBV25-1 CASRGTWAGELFF
TRBJ1-6 TRBV19 CASASGQGVSPLHF